A single sample is the source of the 18 T cell receptor beta chains below, sequenced in a study of molecular identifiers for immune sequencing clone quantification. TCRdb ran MiXCR on the PCR reads and lists one entry per CDR3 protein. The repertoire includes a few hundred thousand distinct CDR3 sequences, 25% of them detected once, and 0.76% sits in the top ten. Sequenced sample: naive CD8+ T cells from blood, with Jurkat cell RNA spiked in. As to subset: FACS-sorted CD8+CD4-CCR7+CD45RA+ naive T cells. The receptor source for this set is a human donor in good health. Some libraries in this study had Jurkat cell RNA spiked in.

This chain links TRBV18 with TRBJ2-7, with D possibly being TRBD1 (6 bases). This CDR3 region has 15 residues. Trimming pared 5 bases from V and 7 bases from J, leaving 21 bases between. Germline V gene lookup returns CDR1 KGHSH and CDR2 LQKENI. CDR3 loop: CASSSYDRSLSEQYF. CDR3 coding DNA: TGTGCCAGCTCATCCTACGACAGGTCCCTGAGTGAGCAGTACTTC.

This clonotype was picked up many times. CDR3 bases: TGCAGTGCTAGAGATAACCGGGGGTCAATTCACAATCAGCCCCAGCATTTT. Its translation is CSARDNRGSIHNQPQHF. The chain links TRBV20-1 to TRBJ1-5; tentatively, D is TRBD1 (5 bases). V lost 0 bases and J lost 3, with 18 bases in between. The germline gives CDR1 DFQATT, CDR2 SNEGSKA (reference sequence). This CDR3 spans 17 amino acids.

Points on this clonotype: This may be a read error, as it is one base from a much larger clone. The V gene is TRBV29-1, the J gene TRBJ2-2; D unclear. V was cut by 1 base and J by 2 bases, with 11 bases left in between. CDR3 size: 15 residues. Germline assignment: CDR1 SQVTM and CDR2 ANQGSEA. CDR3 protein: CSVEGINSNTGELFF. The CDR3 region has the DNA TGCAGCGTTGAAGGGATTAATAGCAACACCGGGGAGCTGTTTTTT.

This sequence joins TRBV30 and TRBJ2-7, with 7 bases fitting TRBD2. After removal of 2 bases from V and 4 bases from J, the junction contained 5 bases not matched to a gene. Germline V gives CDR1 GTSNPN, CDR2 SVGIG (reference sequence). CDR3 length: 13 residues. This chain's CDR3 is CAWSPGGMYEQYF. CDR3 DNA: TGTGCCTGGAGTCCCGGGGGGATGTACGAGCAGTACTTC.

The gene calls are TRBV6-1 and TRBJ1-2; 7 nucleotides agree with TRBD1. The CDR3 contains 14 residues. The V gene's germline CDR1 is MNHNS and CDR2 SASEGT. Germline trimming cut 5 bases from V and 4 bases from J; bases unmatched to any gene: 7. In DNA, the CDR3 is TGTGCCAGCAGTAGAGGACAGGAAAGCTATGGCTACACCTTC. Amino acids: CASSRGQESYGYTF.

This clonotype was seen a handful of times. The chain has TRBV15 and TRBJ1-6; perhaps TRBD1 as D (6 bases). The CDR3 runs to 17 residues. Germline values: CDR1 LNHNV, CDR2 YYDKDF (reference sequence). V lost 2 bases to trimming and J lost 0 bases, with 11 bases between them. The CDR3 region has the DNA TGTGCCACCAGCAGATCCCAGGGGAGCTCCTATAATTCACCCCTCCACTTT. It specifies CATSRSQGSSYNSPLHF.

This clonotype was detected many times. V usage is TRBV12-5 and J usage is TRBJ1-1; D unclear. The V and J ends lost 1 base and 5 bases respectively, with 5 bases between them. This CDR3 has 12 residues. Germline values: CDR1 LGHNT, CDR2 FRNRAP. The DNA of the CDR3 is TGTGCTAGTGGTTTGGGCGGAACTGAAGCTTTCTTT. Its translation: CASGLGGTEAFF.

This clonotype was seen ten or more times. The V and J genes are TRBV5-4 and TRBJ2-3; D is perhaps TRBD2 (5 bases). Trimming removed 4 bases at V and 5 bases at J, with 14 bases between. This CDR3 comprises 14 residues. Germline V gene data show CDR1 as SGHNT and CDR2 as YYREEE (reference sequence). CDR3 sequence reads: CASSPLVRGDTQYF. CDR3 bases: TGTGCCAGCAGCCCACTAGTCCGGGGAGATACGCAGTATTTT.

This clonotype was counted a few times. The rearrangement joins TRBV13 to TRBJ1-2, with 12 bases that match TRBD1. Germline values: CDR1 PRHDT, CDR2 FYEKMQ (reference sequence). V lost 1 base and J lost 0; bases outside the gene matches: 6. The CDR3 contains 18 residues. CDR3 protein: CASSLVGTGGRTNYGYTF. CDR3 in DNA: TGTGCCAGCAGCTTAGTTGGGACAGGGGGCCGTACTAACTATGGCTACACCTTC.

This sequence joins TRBV6-2 or TRBV6-3 and TRBJ2-7; D not certain. Trimming removed 1 base at V and 7 bases at J, with 8 bases between. CDR1 and CDR2 (germline): MNHEY, SVGEGT. This CDR3 has 12 amino acids. The CDR3 DNA sequence: TGTGCCAGCAGTTACTACCCTGGGGAGCAGTACTTC. Residues: CASSYYPGEQYF.

About this clonotype itself: The junction does not match germline at one end; this may be a read error. This chain uses TRBV19 with TRBJ2-7, with TRBD2 matching over 7 bases. CDR1 and CDR2 from the germline V gene are LNHDA and SQIVND (reference sequence). The CDR3 has 18 residues. DNA for the CDR3: TGTGCCAGTAGTATTTCGCCGACCGGGACTACACTCTCCTACGATCAGTACTTC. Translation: CASSISPTGTTLSYDQYF. The whole variable domain, remainder taken from reference TRBV19 and TRBJ2-7, is DGGITQSPKYLFRKEGQNVTLSCEQNLNHDAMYWYRQDPGQGLRLIYYSQIVNDFQKGDIAEGYSVSREKKESFPLTVTSAQKNPTAFYLCASSISPTGTTLSYDQYFGPGTRLTVT.

There are a few counts of this clonotype. The rearrangement uses TRBV6-2 or TRBV6-3 and TRBJ1-5; TRBD1 matches 9 bases. The length of the CDR3 is 16 residues. CDR1 and CDR2 (germline): MNHEY, SVGEGT. V gave up 2 bases and J gave up 7 bases; unmatched junction bases: 9. CDR3 DNA sequence: TGTGCCAGCAGTTACCCTAATACAGGGGGCAGGCAGCCCCAGCATTTT. Residues: CASSYPNTGGRQPQHF.

In this sample, this clonotype turned up a few times. J is TRBJ1-5 and V is TRBV19; tentatively, D is TRBD1 (6 bases). V lost 7 bases and J lost 7, with 26 bases in between. The CDR3 spans 17 residues. Germline V gene lookup returns CDR1 LNHDA and CDR2 SQIVND (reference sequence). The CDR3 DNA reads TGTGCCAGTAAAATTTTTGGGGGGGCGAACCCCCGGCAGCCCCAGCATTTT. The encoded protein is CASKIFGGANPRQPQHF.

With respect to this clonotype: One end of the junction is discordant with germline, which a read error may explain. The CDR3 protein is CSAYLAERYELYF. The CDR3 DNA follows: TGCAGTGCTTACCTAGCGGAGCGCTACGAGCTGTACTTC. The rearrangement joins TRBV20-1 to TRBJ2-7, with 7 bases identical to TRBD2. CDR1 and CDR2 (germline): DFQATT, SNEGSKA (reference sequence). The CDR3 totals 13 residues.

This clonotype was observed at least ten times. V usage is TRBV4-3 and J usage is TRBJ2-5; D gene unclear. There are 14 residues in the CDR3. Germline-derived CDR1 and CDR2 are LGHNA and YSLEER. V was trimmed by 4 bases and J by 2 bases, leaving 11 bases between them. Here the CDR3 reads CASSPGSSQETQYF. CDR3 in DNA: TGCGCCAGCAGCCCCGGAAGCTCGCAAGAGACCCAGTACTTC.

The chain links TRBV5-1 to TRBJ2-7; D might be TRBD2 (5 bases). The V gene lost 5 bases and the J gene lost 3 bases, with 21 bases spanning the gap. This CDR3 region has 16 residues. In germline, CDR1 is SGHRS, CDR2 YFSETQ. The CDR3 nucleotides read TGCGCCAGCAGGGTGGGCCCATGGGAGATGGACTACGAGCAGTACTTC. It codes for CASRVGPWEMDYEQYF.

CDR3 amino acids: CASTPGGVGGTQYF. The CDR3 coding sequence is TGTGCCAGCACCCCAGGCGGGGTAGGTGGAACCCAGTACTTC. The chain recombines TRBV9 with TRBJ2-5, with a weak D call TRBD2 (6 bases). Germline CDR1 reads SGDLS; CDR2 reads YYNGEE. V was clipped by 6 bases and J by 8 bases, with 20 bases between them. The CDR3 length is 14 residues.

V usage is TRBV20-1 and J usage is TRBJ2-7; D uncertain. The CDR3 spans 14 residues. The germline CDR1 and CDR2 sequences are DFQATT and SNEGSKA (reference sequence). V lost 0 bases and J lost 0, with 9 bases in between. CDR3 in DNA: TGCAGTGCTAGAGAGCACAGCCCCTCCTACGAGCAGTACTTC. Protein sequence: CSAREHSPSYEQYF.